Listed here is a single TCR beta chain. The record originates from a study of shared clonotypes between healthy human individuals. Sequenced by immunoSEQ multiplex PCR; TCRdb stores in-frame clones only, minus some. Altogether hundreds of thousands of clones are present, 75% to 85% being singletons, with the ten largest covering roughly 13%. The CDR3 covers 13 residues. Per the germline V gene, CDR1 is SGHAT and CDR2 is FQDESV (reference sequence). V shed 4 bases and J 13 bases; nucleotides not matched to a gene: 9. The sample consisted of PBMCs. This TCR came from a woman aged 35 to 49 in good health. Some clones in this sample may be carry-over from other donors' samples. The V and J genes are TRBV11-1 and TRBJ1-4; 7 positions agree with TRBD1. CDR3 bases: TGTGCCAGCAGCTCAAGCCTCGGGACAGTACTGTTTTTT. Translating it yields CASSSSLGTVLFF. The whole variable domain, remainder taken from reference TRBV11-1 and TRBJ1-4, is EAEVAQSPRYKITEKSQAVAFWCDPISGHATLYWYRQILGQGPELLVQFQDESVVDDSQLPKDRFSAERLKGVDSTLKIQPAELGDSAMYLCASSSSLGTVLFFGSGTQLSVL.